This T cell receptor beta chain is from a study of Tregs in tolerant kidney transplant recipients. Generated by immunoSEQ multiplex PCR, the TCRdb table keeps only in-frame clones and is missing some. There are some 62,000 clones in the sample; roughly 98% occur only once, and 0.34% lies in the top ten. The germline gives CDR1 WSHSY, CDR2 SAAADI. V trimming: 2 bases; J trimming: 0 bases; junction bases outside the gene matches: 9. The CDR3 consists of 18 residues. This TCR was recovered from a human donor who received a combined kidney and bone marrow transplant. Sequencing was performed on Tregs from blood, taken before the transplant. This chain joins TRBV10-2 and TRBJ1-5; 8 positions match TRBD1. The CDR3 coding sequence is TGCGCCAGCAGTGAGAGGACAGGGAGGGGAAGTAGCAATCAGCCCCAGCATTTT. Translating it yields CASSERTGRGSSNQPQHF.